This TCR beta chain is from a study of cytomegalovirus exposure and HLA in healthy donors. Notes on the study in general: Per a prior analysis, the majority of TCR beta V segments were productive roughly 90% or roughly 30% of the time. Apparent HLA restriction characterized most CMV-associated TCR beta chains in a later analysis.

For this clone: Its antigen is unidentified.

The study ran its PCR with 60 Vbeta and 13 Jbeta primers. This table comes from immunoSEQ multiplex PCR, and its TCRdb copy is limited to in-frame clones, with some not included. The repertoire includes 65,000 to 90,000 clones, roughly 78% of them detected once, and 12% sits in the top ten. The receptor's source is a woman in her forties in good health and CMV-seropositive. Sequences were obtained from PBMCs.

Written as DNA, the CDR3 is TGTGCCAGCAGCTTGGGCAGGGGGGTTGGCTACACCTTC. It codes for CASSLGRGVGYTF. This chain connects TRBV5-6 to TRBJ1-2; the match to TRBD1 covers 7 bases. The CDR3 has 13 amino acids. V shed 0 bases, J shed 7 bases, and the junction held 3 bases outside the gene matches. Looked up from germline, CDR1 is SGHDT and CDR2 is YYEEEE.